This T cell receptor beta chain was profiled in a study of T cells in Graves' hyperthyroidism and ophthalmopathy. This CDR3 is built from 15 residues. V lost 0 bases to trimming and J lost 0 bases, with 9 bases between them. In germline, CDR1 is SGHAT, CDR2 FQNNGV. This clonotype was recorded at least ten times. From RNA transcripts, TCR beta CDR3 regions were amplified. Primed by the HTBI set, a first-round RT-PCR was run on the TCR CDR3. TCRdb reanalysed the multiplex PCR reads using MiXCR and keeps one entry per CDR3 protein. There are more than 350,000 distinct CDR3 sequences in the sample; about 15% occur only once, and 15% to 20% lies in the top ten.

This clonotype was obtained from a woman between 25 and 40 years old with Graves' ophthalmopathy. The sequenced material came from blood. The chain carries TRBV11-2 and TRBJ2-7, with D perhaps TRBD1 (6 bases). DNA for the CDR3: TGTGCCAGCAGCTTAGAGGGGGCTAGCTCCTACGAGCAGTACTTC. Translated, it gives CASSLEGASSYEQYF. Full variable domain (rest looked up from reference TRBV11-2 and TRBJ2-7): EAGVAQSPRYKIIEKRQSVAFWCNPISGHATLYWYQQILGQGPKLLIQFQNNGVVDDSQLPKDRFSAERLKGVDSTLKIQPAKLEDSAVYLCASSLEGASSYEQYFGPGTRLTVT.